This T cell receptor (beta chain) was obtained from a study of blood T cell repertoires in COVID-19. Profiled with immunoSEQ multiplex PCR; TCRdb holds only in-frame clones, not every one. The repertoire holds more than 90,000 clones, about 70% seen once, with around 24% in the top ten. V lost 4 bases, J lost 2 bases, and 4 bases stayed unmatched. Germline lookup yields CDR1 SGHVS and CDR2 FQNEAQ. The CDR3 is made up of 15 amino acids. The chain links TRBV7-8 to TRBJ1-5, with TRBD1 matching 8 bases. This sequence originates from a woman in her sixties in a cohort sampled during active or convalescent COVID-19. Sequencing used peripheral blood. CDR3 residues: CASSSTGGGNQPQHF. CDR3 DNA: TGTGCCAGCAGCTCAACAGGGGGAGGCAATCAGCCCCAGCATTTT. The full variable domain, rest sourced from reference TRBV7-8 and TRBJ1-5, is GAGVSQSPRYKVAKRGQDVALRCDPISGHVSLFWYQQALGQGPEFLTYFQNEAQLDKSGLPSDRFFAERPEGSVSTLKIQRTQQEDSAVYLCASSSTGGGNQPQHFGDGTRLSIL.